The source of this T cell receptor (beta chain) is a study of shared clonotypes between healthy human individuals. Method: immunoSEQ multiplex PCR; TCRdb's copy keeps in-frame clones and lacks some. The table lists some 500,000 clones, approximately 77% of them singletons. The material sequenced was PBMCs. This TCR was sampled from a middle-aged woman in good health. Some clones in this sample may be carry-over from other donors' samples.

The DNA for the CDR3 is TGTGCCAGCAGCCGCAGGGCACAAGAGACCCAGTACTTC. Encoded protein: CASSRRAQETQYF. The chain carries TRBV7-9 and TRBJ2-5, with a possible D match to TRBD1 (5 bases). The CDR3 loop spans 13 amino acids. V lost 5 bases to trimming and J lost 2 bases, with 9 bases between them. Germline CDR1 SEHNR, CDR2 FQNEAQ (reference sequence).